This T cell receptor beta chain was captured in a study of human CD8 memory T cell subsets. According to its frequency, this clonotype is medium-sized. UMI-labeled 5' RACE was the method by which TCR beta libraries were made. Following a re-call of the 5' RACE reads, TCRdb has one entry per CDR3 protein and lacks DNA. The sample shows about 11,000 distinct CDR3 sequences, and approximately 16% sits with its ten largest clones. From duplicate vials of roughly 160,000 sorted CD8+ T cells per subset, RNA was isolated. This CDR3 region has 15 residues. The rearrangement joins TRBV23-1 to TRBJ2-1. TRBV23-1 qualifies as an ORF whose function is uncertain. The sequencing input was CD8+ stem-like memory T cells (TSCM and TCM) sorted from PBMCs. Subset defined: stem-like memory CD8 T cells (TSTEM), CCR7+ PD-1- TIGIT-. This TCR derives from a human donor in good health. CDR3: CASSRHRESYNEQFF.